This T cell receptor (beta chain) derives from a study of chemoradiotherapy in HPV16-positive cancers. Turning to the study itself: A couple of HPV16-positive patients' cells yielded candidate HPV-specific clones and common motifs. Study results and caveats: For HPV16-positive patients, expanding HPV-responsive T cells associated with longer recurrence-free survival. Non-HPV-specific T cells did not expand in tumors during treatment, whereas candidate HPV-specific clones and E7-related motifs did.

This clone appeared a few times. Its specificity is unknown. Repertoires were sampled repeatedly during chemoradiotherapy. Sequencing was performed with immunoSEQ multiplex PCR; in TCRdb, only in-frame clones are kept and a portion is missing. The sample has a few thousand clones; 74% are singletons. Germline V lookup: CDR1 MNHNS, CDR2 SASEGT. This CDR3 has 13 amino acids. V lost 1 base, J lost 3 bases, and 7 bases lay in between. This clonotype originated in a human donor with HPV-associated anogenital cancer. This chain uses TRBV6-1 with TRBJ2-7; D is undetermined. The sample consisted of tumor tissue, taken from a patient who underwent chemoradiotherapy. The CDR3 reads CASSEDPFYEQYF. The CDR3 region has the DNA TGTGCCAGCAGTGAAGACCCTTTCTACGAGCAGTACTTC.